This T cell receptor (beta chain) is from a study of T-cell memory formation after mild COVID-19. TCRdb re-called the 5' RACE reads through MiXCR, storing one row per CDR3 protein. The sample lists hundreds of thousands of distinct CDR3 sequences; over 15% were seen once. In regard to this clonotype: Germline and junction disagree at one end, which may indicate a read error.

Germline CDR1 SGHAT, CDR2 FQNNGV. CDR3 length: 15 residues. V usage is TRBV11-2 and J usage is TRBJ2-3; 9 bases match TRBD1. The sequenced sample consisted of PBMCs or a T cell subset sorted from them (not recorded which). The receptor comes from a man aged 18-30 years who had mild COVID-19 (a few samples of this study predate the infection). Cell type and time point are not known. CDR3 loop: CASTLGTGPTDTQYF. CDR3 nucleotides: TGTGCCAGCACCTTAGGGACAGGGCCCACAGATACGCAGTATTTT.